Below, 32 T cell receptor beta chains from the same sample are listed, as sequenced in a study of identical twins. TCRdb passed the 5' RACE reads through MiXCR, listing each CDR3 protein once. The sample holds nearly 650,000 distinct CDR3 sequences, roughly 7.2% seen once. This sample was also put to use in a study of yellow fever vaccine responses in identical twins.

Source material: PBMCs. The origin of the receptors is a woman between 18 and 29 years old in good health.

In this sample, this clonotype turned up a few times. The CDR3 region is CASSFNGNSYNEQFF. The CDR3 nucleotides read TGTGCCAGCAGCTTTAACGGAAACTCCTACAATGAGCAGTTCTTC. This chain joins TRBV7-3 and TRBJ2-1; D not resolved. This CDR3 contains 15 residues. Deletions cut 3 bases from V and 0 bases from J, with 9 bases between. Looked up from germline, CDR1 is SGHTA and CDR2 is FQGTGA.

The table lists this clonotype with many counts. J is TRBJ1-1 and V is TRBV20-1; D not resolved. Germline assignment: CDR1 DFQATT and CDR2 SNEGSKA (reference sequence). This CDR3 is 12 amino acids long. Deletions cut 5 bases from V and 1 base from J, with 8 bases between. The CDR3 bases are TGCAGTGCTCCCGGGCCGAACACTGAAGCTTTCTTT. Its translation: CSAPGPNTEAFF.

This clonotype was seen ten or more times. The CDR3 loop reads CASSRGTETYEQYV. CDR3 bases: TGTGCCAGCAGCCGGGGGACGGAGACCTACGAGCAGTACGTC. The chain has TRBV7-9 and TRBJ2-7; perhaps TRBD2 as D (6 bases). Germline-derived CDR1 and CDR2 are SEHNR and FQNEAQ (reference sequence). The CDR3 loop spans 14 amino acids. Trimming left V 5 bases short and J 2 bases short, with 13 bases between.

V gene TRBV7-2 combines with J gene TRBJ2-3; D ambiguous. CDR1 and CDR2 (germline): SGHTA, FQGNSA. Trimming left V 3 bases short and J 3 bases short, with 13 bases between. CDR3 length: 15 residues. CDR3 sequence: CASSFPPPRTDTQYF. CDR3 bases: TGTGCCAGCAGCTTCCCCCCACCCCGGACAGATACGCAGTATTTT.

This clonotype was seen more than once but under ten times. The chain is built from TRBV5-1 and TRBJ2-2, with TRBD1 identical over 7 bases. With V trimmed by 2 bases and J by 5 bases, 9 bases remained unmatched. This CDR3 spans 16 amino acids. Germline CDR1 is SGHRS and CDR2 is YFSETQ. CDR3 DNA sequence: TGCGCCAGCAGCTTTCTCGGGACAGATCCTACCGGGGAGCTGTTTTTT. This encodes CASSFLGTDPTGELFF.

This clonotype has a single count. Being one base from a much bigger clone, this may be a read error. The chain uses TRBV12-3 or TRBV12-4 and TRBJ2-5, with D perhaps TRBD1 (6 bases). This CDR3 contains 12 residues. The CDR3 DNA follows: TGTGGCAGCAGGGCAGGGGAAGAGACCCAGTACTTC. The encoded protein is CGSRAGEETQYF.

In its sample, this clonotype was seen many times. The chain combines TRBV6-5 with TRBJ1-1, with a tentative D call TRBD1 (5 bases). The CDR3 spans 15 residues. V lost 2 bases, J lost 5 bases, and 15 bases lay in between. Germline values: CDR1 MNHEY, CDR2 SVGAGI. Written as DNA, the CDR3 is TGTGCCAGCAGTTACACCGGTCTAGGGGTAACTGAAGCTTTCTTT. This translates into CASSYTGLGVTEAFF.

This clonotype was detected ten times or more. This chain connects TRBV24-1 to TRBJ2-1; a weak D match, TRBD2 (6 bases). Trimming shortened V by 0 bases and J by 4 bases, and 12 bases separated the two germline ends. CDR3 length: 16 amino acids. CDR1 and CDR2 (germline): KGHDR, SFDVKD. As DNA, the CDR3 is TGTGCCACCAGTGATTTGGACAGACTAGGGTACAATGAGCAGTTCTTC. This translates into CATSDLDRLGYNEQFF.

This clonotype was seen repeatedly, ten times or more. This chain links TRBV7-2 with TRBJ2-4; tentatively, D is TRBD2 (5 bases). Looked up from germline, CDR1 is SGHTA and CDR2 is FQGNSA. V was trimmed by 2 bases and J by 1 base, leaving 12 bases between them. The CDR3 consists of 16 residues. CDR3 protein: CASSLLGGLAKNIQYF. CDR3 in DNA: TGTGCCAGCAGCTTATTAGGAGGCCTGGCCAAAAACATTCAGTACTTC.

This clonotype has more than one count but fewer than ten. CDR3 nucleotides: TGCAGTGCTCTACCTGACTCCTTCTATGGCTACACCTTC. This codes for CSALPDSFYGYTF. V is TRBV20-1 and J is TRBJ1-2; D gene unclear. Germline values: CDR1 DFQATT, CDR2 SNEGSKA (reference sequence). The V end lost 5 bases, the J end lost 4 bases, and 14 bases lay between the germline ends. This CDR3 spans 13 amino acids.

The V gene is TRBV5-1, the J gene TRBJ2-5, with 7 bases fitting TRBD1. The CDR3 extends over 14 amino acids. Germline trimming cut 4 bases from V and 1 base from J; bases unmatched to any gene: 4. Per the germline V gene, CDR1 is SGHRS and CDR2 is YFSETQ. This CDR3 reads CASSLTGAQETQYF. The CDR3 DNA reads as TGCGCCAGCAGCCTAACAGGGGCCCAAGAGACCCAGTACTTC.

There are a few counts of this clonotype. This chain links TRBV11-2 with TRBJ2-7; D is possibly TRBD1 (5 bases). Between the trimmed V and J ends, which lost 4 bases and 5 bases, there was a span of 12 bases. This CDR3 has 13 residues. Germline lookup yields CDR1 SGHAT and CDR2 FQNNGV. DNA of the CDR3: TGTGCCAGCAGCTATACAGGTACCCACGAGCAGTACGTC. Protein sequence: CASSYTGTHEQYV.

There are a few counts of this clonotype. The chain couples TRBV6-1 to TRBJ2-7, with 13 positions matching TRBD2. The CDR3 loop spans 19 amino acids. Trimming took 7 bases from V and 3 from J; bases not matched to a gene: 18. Looked up from germline, CDR1 is MNHNS and CDR2 is SASEGT. The CDR3 protein is CASNRTTSGGPDEGYEQYV. The CDR3 DNA is TGTGCCAGCAACCGGACGACTAGCGGGGGGCCCGATGAAGGCTACGAGCAGTACGTC.

This clonotype came up a few times. V usage is TRBV7-7 and J usage is TRBJ2-5; 7 nucleotides align to TRBD1. Germline loops: CDR1 SSHAT, CDR2 FNYEAQ (reference sequence). The V segment lost 1 base and the J segment 3 bases; nucleotides outside the gene matches: 5. This CDR3 contains 15 residues. CDR3 in DNA: TGTGCCAGCAGCTTAGGGGACAGAACGAAAGAGACCCAGTACTTC. Amino acids: CASSLGDRTKETQYF.

This clonotype was recorded a few times. The rearrangement links TRBV3-1 to TRBJ2-1; the D is unclear. The CDR3 loop spans 11 amino acids. Trimming pared 1 base from V and 12 bases from J, leaving 7 bases between. The germline V gene encodes CDR1 LGHDT and CDR2 YNNKEL (reference sequence). The CDR3 spells CASSQAGWQFF. The CDR3, as DNA: TGTGCCAGCAGCCAAGCGGGCTGGCAGTTCTTC.

This clonotype turned up a few times. The chain recombines TRBV3-1 with TRBJ2-7, with D maybe TRBD1 (5 bases). This CDR3 is built from 15 residues. V dropped 1 base and J dropped 1 base, with 11 bases sitting between them. CDR1 and CDR2 from the germline V gene are LGHDT and YNNKEL (reference sequence). The CDR3 DNA reads TGTGCCAGCAGCCAAGGGTCAGCAGGGTCCTACGAGCAGTACGTC. Translating gives CASSQGSAGSYEQYV.

This clonotype was observed a few times. The chain links TRBV2 to TRBJ1-1; D gene uncertain. V shed 7 bases and J shed 1 base, with 7 bases lying between them. The CDR3 totals 12 residues. Germline V lookup: CDR1 SNHLY, CDR2 FYNNEI. The CDR3 DNA reads as TGTGCCAGCAAGATCGGGAACACTGAAGCTTTCTTT. Protein: CASKIGNTEAFF.

This clonotype came up a few times. CDR3 DNA sequence: TGTGCCAGCAGTTTTTCACAGGGGGGGACTGAAGCTTTCTTT. Its translation is CASSFSQGGTEAFF. V usage is TRBV12-3 or TRBV12-4 and J usage is TRBJ1-1, with TRBD1 identical over 8 bases. The CDR3 covers 14 residues. V was clipped by 3 bases and J by 5 bases; unmatched bases: 5.

V usage is TRBV7-3 and J usage is TRBJ2-2; D may match TRBD1 or TRBD2 (5 bases each). CDR3 length equals 17 residues. V lost 5 bases and J lost 6, with 22 bases in between. The germline CDR1 and CDR2 sequences are SGHTA and FQGTGA. Here the CDR3 DNA reads TGTGCCAGCAGCCCCGGGGTCAGGCAAAGGGGCCCCGGGGAGCTGTTTTTT. It encodes CASSPGVRQRGPGELFF.

This clonotype was seen only a few times. The chain joins TRBV7-8 to TRBJ2-7; TRBD1 matches at 7 bases. Germline V gene data show CDR1 as SGHVS and CDR2 as FQNEAQ. The CDR3 contains 14 residues. Unmatched junction bases numbered 10, after V lost 5 bases and J lost 6 bases. The CDR3 loop is CASSQQTGRGEQYF. CDR3 nucleotide sequence: TGTGCCAGCAGCCAACAGACAGGGCGAGGCGAGCAGTACTTC.

Many counts were recorded for this clonotype. The chain carries TRBV6-1 and TRBJ2-7; 7 nucleotides match TRBD2. The CDR3 contains 13 residues. The V gene's germline CDR1 is MNHNS and CDR2 SASEGT. The V and J ends lost 3 bases and 5 bases, in that order; junction bases with no gene match: 4. The CDR3 here is CASSESLADEQYF. For the CDR3, the DNA is TGTGCCAGCAGTGAGTCCCTAGCGGACGAGCAGTACTTC.

This clonotype was counted only a few times. The rearrangement joins TRBV20-1 to TRBJ1-1; no clear D. Trimming stripped 6 bases from V and 0 bases from J, with 11 bases between. This CDR3 is built from 13 residues. Germline V gene lookup returns CDR1 DFQATT and CDR2 SNEGSKA (reference sequence). The CDR3 protein is CSAEAEMNTEAFF. CDR3 nucleotides: TGCAGTGCCGAAGCAGAAATGAACACTGAAGCTTTCTTT.

This clonotype showed up just a few times. The chain employs TRBV7-2 and TRBJ2-1; a possible D gene is TRBD1 (5 bases). The germline gives CDR1 SGHTA, CDR2 FQGNSA. The V end was cut by 1 base, the J end by 0 bases, with 13 bases between. This CDR3 region has 17 residues. The CDR3: CASSLGRVGPSYNEQFF. The DNA of the CDR3 is TGTGCCAGCAGCTTAGGCAGGGTAGGTCCCTCCTACAATGAGCAGTTCTTC.

There are a few counts of this clonotype. J is TRBJ2-1 and V is TRBV12-3 or TRBV12-4; TRBD2 aligns across 11 bases. The length of the CDR3 is 16 residues. V trimming: 6 bases; J trimming: 1 base; junction bases outside the gene matches: 5. CDR3 DNA: TGTGCCAGCAGCGTAGCGGGGGGGCAATCCTACAATGAGCAGTTCTTC. This gives the protein CASSVAGGQSYNEQFF.

The gene calls are TRBV3-1 and TRBJ1-4; D not certain. The CDR3 loop spans 14 amino acids. Per the germline V gene, CDR1 is LGHDT and CDR2 is YNNKEL (reference sequence). V was trimmed by 1 base and J by 7 bases, leaving 10 bases between them. The CDR3 loop reads CASSQGRFGEKLFF. The CDR3 DNA is TGTGCCAGCAGCCAAGGGAGGTTTGGTGAAAAACTGTTTTTT.

This clonotype was seen a handful of times. V gene TRBV5-5 combines with J gene TRBJ1-5; D ambiguous. In germline, CDR1 is SGHKS, CDR2 YYEKEE (reference sequence). V lost 2 bases, J lost 1 base, and 7 bases lay in between. The CDR3 loop spans 14 amino acids. CDR3 amino acids: CASSLGWSNQPQHF. CDR3 nucleotide sequence: TGTGCCAGCAGCTTAGGGTGGAGCAATCAGCCCCAGCATTTT.

This clonotype was found a few times. The J gene is TRBJ2-1, the V gene TRBV12-3 or TRBV12-4; D call uncertain. The CDR3 length is 12 residues. V lost 0 bases and J lost 10, with 7 bases in between. The CDR3 DNA reads as TGTGCCAGCAGTTTAGCATGGGAAGAGCAGTTCTTC. Amino acids: CASSLAWEEQFF.

V gene TRBV5-1 combines with J gene TRBJ2-1, with a possible D match to TRBD2 (6 bases). Trimming stripped 4 bases from V and 1 base from J, with 12 bases between. Per germline, CDR1 SGHRS and CDR2 YFSETQ. The CDR3 extends over 15 amino acids. CDR3 region: CASSTGGISYNEQFF. In nucleotides, the CDR3 is TGCGCCAGCAGCACCGGCGGGATATCCTACAATGAGCAGTTCTTC.

Ten or more counts support this clonotype. This chain connects TRBV12-3 or TRBV12-4 to TRBJ1-5; D gene uncertain. This CDR3 spans 13 amino acids. The V end was cut by 3 bases, the J end by 6 bases, with 9 bases between. The CDR3 nucleotides are TGTGCCAGCAGTTTGAGGGTGGGTCAGCCCCAGCATTTT. It codes for CASSLRVGQPQHF.

The sample holds many counts of this clonotype. The chain recombines TRBV12-3 or TRBV12-4 with TRBJ2-7; no clear D. CDR3 length: 12 amino acids. V lost 7 bases to trimming and J lost 3 bases, with 10 bases between them. CDR3 sequence: CASTTLYYEQYV. The DNA for the CDR3 is TGTGCCAGCACCACCTTGTACTACGAGCAGTACGTC.

This clonotype was seen only a few times. The rearrangement uses TRBV7-9 and TRBJ2-3; D not certain. Trimming removed 0 bases at V and 2 bases at J, with 6 bases between. This CDR3 contains 14 residues. The germline CDR1 and CDR2 sequences are SEHNR and FQNEAQ (reference sequence). The CDR3 DNA follows: TGTGCCAGCAGCTTAGCACAAGCCACAGATACGCAGTATTTT. It codes for CASSLAQATDTQYF. Full variable domain (remainder filled in from reference TRBV7-9 and TRBJ2-3): DTGVSQNPRHKITKRGQNVTFRCDPISEHNRLYWYRQTLGQGPEFLTYFQNEAQLEKSRLLSDRFSAERPKGSFSTLEIQRTEQGDSAMYLCASSLAQATDTQYFGPGTRLTVL.

This clonotype was seen a handful of times. The DNA for the CDR3 is TGTGCCAGCAGCCAAGATCAGGGTAGGAACATTCAGTACTTC. This codes for CASSQDQGRNIQYF. The rearrangement uses TRBV14 and TRBJ2-4; TRBD1 might be the D (5 bases). The CDR3 has 14 amino acids. V was clipped by 0 bases and J by 7 bases, with 10 bases between them. Germline V lookup: CDR1 SGHDN, CDR2 FVKESK.